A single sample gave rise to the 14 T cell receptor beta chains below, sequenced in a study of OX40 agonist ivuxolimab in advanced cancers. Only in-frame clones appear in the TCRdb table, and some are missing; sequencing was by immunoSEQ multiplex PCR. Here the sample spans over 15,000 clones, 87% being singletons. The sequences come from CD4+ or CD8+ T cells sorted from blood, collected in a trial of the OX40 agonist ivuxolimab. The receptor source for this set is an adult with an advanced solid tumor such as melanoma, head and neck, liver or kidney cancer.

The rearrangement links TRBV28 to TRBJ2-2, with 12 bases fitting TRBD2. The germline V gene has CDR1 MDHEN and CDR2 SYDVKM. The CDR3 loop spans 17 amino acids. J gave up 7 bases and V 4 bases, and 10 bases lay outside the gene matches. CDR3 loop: CASSSFPSGRAFGELFF. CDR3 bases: TGTGCCAGCAGTTCATTTCCTAGCGGGAGGGCATTCGGGGAGCTGTTTTTT.

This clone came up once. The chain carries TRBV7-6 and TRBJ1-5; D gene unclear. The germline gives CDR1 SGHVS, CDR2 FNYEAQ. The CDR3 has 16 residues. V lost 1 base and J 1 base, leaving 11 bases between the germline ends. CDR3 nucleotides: TGTGCCAGCAGCTTAGGGGTCGGGGTGAGCAATCAGCCCCAGCATTTT. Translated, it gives CASSLGVGVSNQPQHF. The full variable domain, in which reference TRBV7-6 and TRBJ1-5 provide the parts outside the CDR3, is GAGVSQSPRYKVTKRGQDVALRCDPISGHVSLYWYRQALGQGPEFLTYFNYEAQQDKSGLPNDRFSAERPEGSISTLTIQRTEQRDSAMYRCASSLGVGVSNQPQHFGDGTRLSIL.

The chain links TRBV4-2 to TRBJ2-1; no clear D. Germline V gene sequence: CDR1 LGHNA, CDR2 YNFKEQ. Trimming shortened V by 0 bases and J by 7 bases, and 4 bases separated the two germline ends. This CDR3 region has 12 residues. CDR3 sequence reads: CASSQEGNEQFF. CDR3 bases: TGTGCCAGCAGCCAAGAGGGAAATGAGCAGTTCTTC.

Here the CDR3 DNA reads TGTGCCAGCAGCTTGGGACGGGGATACACTGAAGCTTTCTTT. Its protein is CASSLGRGYTEAFF. The rearrangement uses TRBV11-2 and TRBJ1-1, with D tentatively TRBD1 (5 bases). This CDR3 comprises 14 residues. Germline V gene lookup returns CDR1 SGHAT and CDR2 FQNNGV. V lost 3 bases, J lost 3 bases, and 11 bases lay in between.

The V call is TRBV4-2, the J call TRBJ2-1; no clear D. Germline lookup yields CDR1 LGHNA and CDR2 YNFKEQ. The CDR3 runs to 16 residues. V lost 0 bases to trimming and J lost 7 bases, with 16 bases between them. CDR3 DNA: TGTGCCAGCAGCCAAGAAGGACCGCTTATCGAGAATGAGCAGTTCTTC. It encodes CASSQEGPLIENEQFF.

CDR3 in DNA: TGTGCCAGCAGCTTGGCCATCGAGGGTACGCAGTATTTT. Amino acids: CASSLAIEGTQYF. The chain is built from TRBV5-5 and TRBJ2-3; D might be TRBD2 (5 bases). Germline V gene sequence: CDR1 SGHKS, CDR2 YYEKEE (reference sequence). V lost 0 bases, J lost 8 bases, and 10 bases lay in between. This CDR3 region has 13 residues.

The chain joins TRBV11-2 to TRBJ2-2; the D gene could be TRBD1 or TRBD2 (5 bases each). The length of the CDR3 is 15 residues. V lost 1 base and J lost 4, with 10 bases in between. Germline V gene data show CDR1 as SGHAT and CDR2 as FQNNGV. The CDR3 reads CASSLGRDVTGELFF. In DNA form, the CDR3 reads TGTGCCAGCAGCTTAGGCAGGGACGTCACCGGGGAGCTGTTTTTT.

Here the CDR3 DNA reads TGCGCCAGCAGCCCTCAAGAGCCCGCGGGATCACACACTGAAGCTTTCTTT. This translates into CASSPQEPAGSHTEAFF. The chain recombines TRBV4-1 with TRBJ1-1, with D uncertain. Germline lookup yields CDR1 MGHRA and CDR2 YSYEKL. V lost 4 bases and J 3 bases, leaving 21 bases between the germline ends. This CDR3 has 17 amino acids.

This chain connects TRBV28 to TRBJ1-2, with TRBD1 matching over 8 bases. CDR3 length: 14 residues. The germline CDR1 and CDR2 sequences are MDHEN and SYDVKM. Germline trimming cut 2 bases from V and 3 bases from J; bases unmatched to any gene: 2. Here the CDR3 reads CASSLEDRDYGYTF. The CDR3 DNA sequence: TGTGCCAGCAGTTTAGAGGACAGGGACTATGGCTACACCTTC.

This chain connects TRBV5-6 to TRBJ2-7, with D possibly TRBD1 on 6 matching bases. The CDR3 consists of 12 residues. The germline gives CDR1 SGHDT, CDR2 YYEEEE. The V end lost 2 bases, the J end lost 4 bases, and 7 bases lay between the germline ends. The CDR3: CASSFRGYEQYF. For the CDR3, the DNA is TGTGCCAGCAGCTTCAGGGGTTACGAGCAGTACTTC.

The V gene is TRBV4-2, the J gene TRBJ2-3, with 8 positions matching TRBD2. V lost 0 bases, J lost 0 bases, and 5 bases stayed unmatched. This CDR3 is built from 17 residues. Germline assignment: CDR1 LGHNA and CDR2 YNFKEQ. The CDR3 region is CASSQEISGRSTDTQYF. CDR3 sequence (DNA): TGTGCCAGCAGCCAAGAAATAAGCGGGAGAAGCACAGATACGCAGTATTTT.

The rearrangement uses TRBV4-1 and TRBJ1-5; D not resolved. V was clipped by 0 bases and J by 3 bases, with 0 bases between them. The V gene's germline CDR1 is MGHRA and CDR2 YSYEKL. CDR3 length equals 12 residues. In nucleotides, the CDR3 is TGCGCCAGCAGCCAAGACAATCAGCCCCAGCATTTT. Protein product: CASSQDNQPQHF.

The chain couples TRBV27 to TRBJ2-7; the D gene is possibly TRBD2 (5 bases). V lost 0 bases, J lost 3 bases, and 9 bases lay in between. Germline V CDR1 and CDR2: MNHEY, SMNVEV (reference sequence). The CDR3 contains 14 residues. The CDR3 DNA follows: TGTGCCAGCAGTTTATCGAGGGCAGTCTACGAGCAGTACTTC. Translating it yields CASSLSRAVYEQYF.

The DNA of the CDR3 is TGTGCCAGCAGCGTAGAGGGGGCGTGGGATGAGCAGTTCTTC. This codes for CASSVEGAWDEQFF. The V and J genes are TRBV9 and TRBJ2-1; 7 bases match TRBD1. The V gene's germline CDR1 is SGDLS and CDR2 YYNGEE. The V segment lost 0 bases and the J segment 8 bases; nucleotides outside the gene matches: 5. This CDR3 has 14 residues.